A single sample gave rise to the 8 T cell receptor beta chains below, sequenced in a study of blood T cell repertoires in COVID-19. The repertoire was sequenced with immunoSEQ multiplex PCR; TCRdb's copy has only in-frame clones and lacks some. The sample has tens of thousands of clones, roughly 88% seen once; the top ten hold roughly 8%. The sample consisted of peripheral blood. The receptors here all came from a man aged 25 to 45 with acute or convalescent COVID-19.

V gene TRBV19 combines with J gene TRBJ2-2, with TRBD1 identical over 8 bases. V trimming: 5 bases; J trimming: 8 bases; junction bases outside the gene matches: 7. The CDR3 is made up of 14 amino acids. Germline-derived CDR1 and CDR2 are LNHDA and SQIVND (reference sequence). The CDR3 DNA reads as TGTGCCAGTAGTGGCAGGGGGCGATCTGGGGAGCTGTTTTTT. This codes for CASSGRGRSGELFF.

This chain connects TRBV24-1 to TRBJ2-1, with 8 nucleotides matching TRBD1. Trimming took 6 bases from V and 9 from J; bases not matched to a gene: 3. CDR3 length equals 12 residues. Germline V gene lookup returns CDR1 KGHDR and CDR2 SFDVKD. Here the CDR3 reads CATSSRGPEQFF. CDR3 DNA sequence: TGTGCCACCAGTAGCAGGGGGCCTGAGCAGTTCTTC.

As DNA, the CDR3 is TGCGCCAGCAGCGCCCAGGCTAAACCTAACTATGGCTACACCTTC. Encoded protein: CASSAQAKPNYGYTF. The rearrangement uses TRBV5-1 and TRBJ1-2; the D is unclear. This CDR3 region has 15 residues. The germline V gene encodes CDR1 SGHRS and CDR2 YFSETQ. Deletions cut 4 bases from V and 0 bases from J, with 13 bases between.

The chain joins TRBV18 to TRBJ2-6, with D uncertain. CDR3 length equals 15 residues. V lost 3 bases to trimming and J lost 1 base, with 7 bases between them. Germline V gene sequence: CDR1 KGHSH, CDR2 LQKENI. The chain's CDR3 is CASSPELSGANVLTF. The CDR3 DNA follows: TGTGCCAGCTCACCGGAGTTGTCTGGGGCCAACGTCCTGACTTTC.

CDR3 coding DNA: TGCGCCAGCAGTTTTCGAACAGGGAACACTGAAGCTTTCTTT. It translates to CASSFRTGNTEAFF. This chain joins TRBV4-1 and TRBJ1-1; maybe TRBD1 (5 bases). Germline lookup yields CDR1 MGHRA and CDR2 YSYEKL. The V gene lost 6 bases and the J gene lost 1 base, with 12 bases spanning the gap. This CDR3 contains 14 residues.

J is TRBJ2-2 and V is TRBV24-1, with D possibly matching TRBD1 (6 bases). CDR3 length equals 15 residues. V gave up 4 bases and J gave up 1 base, with 9 bases separating them. Germline V gene lookup returns CDR1 KGHDR and CDR2 SFDVKD. CDR3 loop: CATSDRGQNTGELFF. The CDR3 DNA reads TGTGCCACCAGTGACCGGGGACAGAACACCGGGGAGCTGTTTTTT.

The chain combines TRBV14 with TRBJ2-3, with 8 nucleotides matching TRBD2. Germline loops: CDR1 SGHDN, CDR2 FVKESK. Unmatched junction bases numbered 13, after V lost 1 base and J lost 4 bases. This CDR3 contains 18 residues. DNA of the CDR3: TGTGCCAGCAGCCAAGGGCCTTATCGGGAGGGCCCTCCAGATACGCAGTATTTT. Translating gives CASSQGPYREGPPDTQYF.

The V and J genes are TRBV30 and TRBJ2-7, with 12 nucleotides matching TRBD2. Germline V gene data show CDR1 as GTSNPN and CDR2 as SVGIG (reference sequence). The V and J ends lost 3 bases and 7 bases, in that order; junction bases with no gene match: 13. The CDR3 runs to 16 residues. Here the CDR3 reads CAWRNLLAGGRREQYF. The CDR3 nucleotides are TGTGCCTGGAGGAACCTCCTAGCGGGAGGGCGGAGGGAGCAGTACTTC.